These 14 T cell receptor beta chains originate from one sample sequenced in a study of OX40 agonist ivuxolimab in advanced cancers. Here immunoSEQ multiplex PCR was the method, and the copy in TCRdb shows in-frame clones only, minus some. Of 55,000 to 70,000 clones in the sample, 83% are singletons; the top ten hold less than 4%. Sequences were derived from CD4+ or CD8+ T cells sorted from blood, sampled in a trial of the OX40 agonist ivuxolimab. The origin of the receptors is an adult with an advanced solid tumor such as melanoma, head and neck, liver or kidney cancer.

The V gene is TRBV5-6, the J gene TRBJ1-6; 8 nucleotides match TRBD1. Trimming took 3 bases from V and 10 from J; bases not matched to a gene: 6. CDR3 length: 14 residues. CDR1 and CDR2 from the germline V gene are SGHDT and YYEEEE. The CDR3 reads CASSSRGPGSPLHF. In DNA, the CDR3 is TGTGCCAGCAGCTCCAGGGGGCCCGGGTCACCCCTCCACTTT.

The chain joins TRBV5-6 to TRBJ1-5, with TRBD1 identical over 7 bases. Trimming took 7 bases from V and 5 from J; bases not matched to a gene: 9. The CDR3 is 14 residues long. The V gene's germline CDR1 is SGHDT and CDR2 YYEEEE. The CDR3 here is CASGLQGRYQPQHF. Written as DNA, the CDR3 is TGTGCCAGCGGGTTACAGGGGAGATATCAGCCCCAGCATTTT.

The genes are TRBV9 and TRBJ2-7; D is perhaps TRBD2 (5 bases). Per the germline V gene, CDR1 is SGDLS and CDR2 is YYNGEE. CDR3 length equals 12 residues. V was trimmed by 4 bases and J by 5 bases, leaving 10 bases between them. CDR3 sequence (DNA): TGTGCCAGCAGCTCGCAGAGGGACGAGCAGTACTTC. Translated: CASSSQRDEQYF. Full variable domain (outside the CDR3, taken from reference TRBV9 and TRBJ2-7): DSGVTQTPKHLITATGQRVTLRCSPRSGDLSVYWYQQSLDQGLQFLIQYYNGEERAKGNILERFSAQQFPDLHSELNLSSLELGDSALYFCASSSQRDEQYFGPGTRLTVT.

The chain carries TRBV5-1 and TRBJ1-4; the D gene is possibly TRBD1 (5 bases). The CDR3 loop spans 17 amino acids. V was shortened by 2 bases and J by 0 bases, with 14 bases between the two germline ends. Germline V gene sequence: CDR1 SGHRS, CDR2 YFSETQ. CDR3 nucleotides: TGCGCCAGCAGCTTTCGGGACCCAGCGGCAACTAATGAAAAACTGTTTTTT. Translating gives CASSFRDPAATNEKLFF.

This clone appeared a single time. The genes are TRBV6-6 and TRBJ1-2; D is undetermined. The CDR3 has 15 amino acids. CDR1 is MNHNY, CDR2 SVGAGI, per germline (reference sequence). Trimming left V 3 bases short and J 5 bases short, with 16 bases between. This CDR3 is CASSYSADYVYGYTF. The CDR3 DNA reads as TGTGCCAGCAGTTATTCTGCAGACTACGTTTATGGCTACACCTTC.

CDR3 sequence reads: CASSFLPLGLAGTGELFF. The CDR3 DNA is TGCGCCAGCAGCTTCCTACCCCTTGGACTAGCGGGTACCGGGGAGCTGTTTTTT. This rearrangement joins TRBV5-1 to TRBJ2-2; 11 bases fit TRBD2. The CDR3 extends over 18 amino acids. Germline CDR1 reads SGHRS; CDR2 reads YFSETQ. V was pared by 2 bases and J by 5 bases, with 11 bases of the junction left unmatched.

This clone occurred once. The chain recombines TRBV6-6 with TRBJ2-1; D call uncertain. This CDR3 contains 13 residues. Germline CDR1 is MNHNY and CDR2 is SVGAGI (reference sequence). Trimming removed 5 bases from V and 9 bases from J, with 14 bases in between. CDR3 amino acids: CASSLHPGTEQFF. The DNA for the CDR3 is TGTGCCAGCAGTCTTCACCCGGGTACTGAGCAGTTCTTC.

The V gene is TRBV11-2, the J gene TRBJ2-5; D is uncertain. Germline values: CDR1 SGHAT, CDR2 FQNNGV. Trimming cost V 2 bases and J 2 bases, with 6 bases left between them. This CDR3 has 13 amino acids. Written as DNA, the CDR3 is TGTGCCAGCAGCTTAAATAGTCAAGAGACCCAGTACTTC. This codes for CASSLNSQETQYF.

This chain links TRBV28 with TRBJ2-3, with D tentatively TRBD1 or TRBD2 (5 bases each). This CDR3 comprises 18 residues. Trimming shortened V by 1 base and J by 0 bases, and 17 bases separated the two germline ends. CDR1 MDHEN and CDR2 SYDVKM come from the germline V gene. The CDR3 sequence: CASSLFGAGVRSTDTQYF. The CDR3 region has the DNA TGTGCCAGCAGTTTATTCGGGGCAGGAGTTCGTAGCACAGATACGCAGTATTTT.

This chain joins TRBV5-5 and TRBJ2-7; no clear D. V lost 0 bases to trimming and J lost 0 bases, with 13 bases between them. CDR3 size: 16 residues. Germline V gene data show CDR1 as SGHKS and CDR2 as YYEKEE (reference sequence). The CDR3 protein is CASSLGDISSSYEQYF. The CDR3 DNA sequence: TGTGCCAGCAGCTTGGGTGACATATCCTCCTCCTACGAGCAGTACTTC.

J is TRBJ2-7 and V is TRBV6-4; D might be TRBD2 (7 bases). The ends were cut back, 6 bases at V and 1 base at J, with 25 bases in the middle. The germline gives CDR1 MRHNA, CDR2 SNTAGT. CDR3 size: 18 residues. CDR3 region: CASRGFFSGGTISYEQYF. The CDR3 DNA follows: TGTGCCAGCAGAGGGTTCTTTTCGGGGGGCACAATTTCCTACGAGCAGTACTTC.

V usage is TRBV9 and J usage is TRBJ2-3, with 13 bases aligning to TRBD2. V was clipped by 4 bases and J by 5 bases; unmatched bases: 7. Germline V gene lookup returns CDR1 SGDLS and CDR2 YYNGEE. The CDR3 runs to 16 residues. The CDR3 DNA is TGTGCCAGCAGCACACGGACTAGCGGGGGTGGAGATACGCAGTATTTT. It translates to CASSTRTSGGGDTQYF.

Here the CDR3 DNA reads TGTGCCAGCAGCTTGTTATGGGGACAGAATTACGAGCAGTACTTC. Its translation: CASSLLWGQNYEQYF. The chain is built from TRBV11-3 and TRBJ2-7; 7 nucleotides agree with TRBD1. The ends lost 3 bases at V and 4 bases at J; junction bases unmatched: 9. Germline CDR1 SGHNT, CDR2 YENEEA. This CDR3 contains 15 residues.

This chain joins TRBV11-2 and TRBJ1-4; D unresolved. This CDR3 region has 13 residues. Trimming removed 5 bases at V and 5 bases at J, with 9 bases between. From germline, CDR1 is SGHAT and CDR2 FQNNGV. The CDR3 sequence is CASSITANEKLFF. As DNA, the CDR3 is TGTGCCAGCAGCATCACTGCCAATGAAAAACTGTTTTTT.